The clone carrying this T cell receptor beta chain was observed a few times. Its specificity is unknown. The authors' processing: Each library had roughly 2 to 3.6 million CDR3 reads and about 85,000 to nearly 550,000 clonotypes. From the 5' RACE reads, TCRdb called clonotypes with MiXCR, one entry per CDR3 protein. In this record, the V and J calls reflect TCRdb's handling and not the investigators' own analysis. The sample yields a few hundred thousand distinct CDR3 sequences, roughly 30% seen once. Germline V CDR1 and CDR2: SGDLS, YYNGEE. This CDR3 spans 14 amino acids. V trimming: 4 bases; J trimming: 4 bases; junction bases outside the gene matches: 8. These data are taken from a study of identical twins' blood T cells. Study-level results: Top TCRbeta clonotypes were shared more with twin than unrelated donors.

The sequencing input was PBMCs. The chain is built from TRBV9 and TRBJ2-7, with TRBD2 identical over 7 bases. The TCR sequence derives from a woman between 18 and 55 years old in good health. The CDR3 region is CASSPTWGGYEQYF. In DNA, the CDR3 is TGTGCCAGCAGCCCCACTTGGGGGGGGTACGAGCAGTACTTC.